This is a list of T cell receptor beta chains from one sample in a study of blood T cell repertoires in COVID-19. Sequenced by immunoSEQ multiplex PCR; TCRdb stores in-frame clones only, minus some. The table includes 120,000 or so clones, roughly 83% detected once. The specimen was peripheral blood. These receptors originate from a woman aged 25-40 years who had recovered from COVID-19. Both conserved end residues are part of each CDR3. The D gene is left open where the match is weak. Some rows mark clone size as missing; the rest say once, few, many or name a class of expanded clone.

v_gene	abundance	d_gene	j_gene	CDR3nt	CDR3aa
TRBV3-1/TRBV3-2	-	-	TRBJ2-1	TGTGCCAGCAGCCTCCGGGTAGCGAGATACAATGAGCAGTTCTTC	CASSLRVARYNEQFF
TRBV25-1	-	-	TRBJ1-2	TGTGCCAGCAGTGGAGGGCAGTTCTATGGCTACACCTTC	CASSGGQFYGYTF
TRBV5-6	-	-	TRBJ2-3	TGTGCCAGCAGCCGCGACAGGACTAGCACAGATACGCAGTATTTT	CASSRDRTSTDTQYF
TRBV15	-	-	TRBJ1-5	TGTGCCACCAGCAGAGGTCGTAGCAATCAGCCCCAGCATTTT	CATSRGRSNQPQHF
TRBV10-2	-	-	TRBJ2-5	TGCGCCAGCAGTCATTCGGGGGAGACCCAGTACTTC	CASSHSGETQYF
TRBV29-1	-	TRBD1	TRBJ1-4	TGCAGCGTCGGACAGGGGCGGGAAAAACTGTTTTTT	CSVGQGREKLFF
TRBV6-5	-	TRBD1	TRBJ2-2	TGTGCCAGCAGTTATGGGACAGTTGGCACCGGGGAGCTGTTTTTT	CASSYGTVGTGELFF
TRBV3-1/TRBV3-2	-	TRBD2	TRBJ2-5	TGTGCCAGCAGCCCCCACGGGCTAGCGGGGGTATACTTC	CASSPHGLAGVYF
TRBV2	few	-	TRBJ1-5	TGTGCCAGCAGACCCGGACACTCGAATCAGCCCCAGCATTTT	CASRPGHSNQPQHF
TRBV5-1	once	-	TRBJ1-5	TGCGCCAGCAGTACAGGGCAAGATCAGCCCCAGCATTTT	CASSTGQDQPQHF
TRBV12-3/TRBV12-4	-	-	TRBJ2-7	TGTGCCAGCAGTGACGATCTAGACTACGAGCAGTACTTC	CASSDDLDYEQYF
TRBV6-1	many	-	TRBJ2-7	TGTGCCAGCAGTGAAGAGGGGCCTACCTACGAGCAGTACTTC	CASSEEGPTYEQYF
TRBV7-3	-	-	TRBJ2-6	TGTGCCAGCAGCCCCCCCAACTCTGGGGCCAACGTCCTGACTTTC	CASSPPNSGANVLTF
TRBV9	-	TRBD1	TRBJ1-2	TGTGCCAGCAGCCATTTACCGGGACAGGGAACCTATGGCTACACCTTC	CASSHLPGQGTYGYTF
TRBV6-2/TRBV6-3	-	-	TRBJ2-1	TGTGCCAGCAGTCTAGCGACCAATGAGCAGTTCTTC	CASSLATNEQFF
TRBV5-4	-	-	TRBJ2-7	TGTGCCAGCAGCTTGGGACCATCAGGGACCTACGAGCAGTACTTC	CASSLGPSGTYEQYF
TRBV7-9	-	-	TRBJ2-7	TGTGCCAGCAGCTTAGGGGGGGATAACGAGCAGTACTTC	CASSLGGDNEQYF
TRBV7-2	-	TRBD2	TRBJ2-3	TGTGCCAGCAGCAAGACTAGCGGGGGGACCACAGATACGCAGTATTTT	CASSKTSGGTTDTQYF
TRBV5-4	-	TRBD1	TRBJ2-1	TGTGCCAGCAGCCTGGGACAGAATTACAATGAGCAGTTCTTC	CASSLGQNYNEQFF
TRBV30	-	TRBD2	TRBJ2-1	TGTGCCTGGAGAGCGGGGTACTACAATGAGCAGTTCTTC	CAWRAGYYNEQFF
TRBV9	-	TRBD2	TRBJ2-1	TGTGCCAGCAGCGTACCTAGCACGGGAGGGTTCAATGAGCAGTTCTTC	CASSVPSTGGFNEQFF
TRBV5-1	-	-	TRBJ2-3	TGCGCCAGCAGCTTGGGGAGTACTAGCACAGATACGCAGTATTTT	CASSLGSTSTDTQYF
TRBV19	-	TRBD1	TRBJ2-1	TGTGCCAGTAGTATAGACAACCAATCAGGGGGCAGGGAGCAGTTCTTC	CASSIDNQSGGREQFF
TRBV2	-	-	TRBJ2-1	TGTGCCAGCAGTGAAATAATCAATGAGCAGTTCTTC	CASSEIINEQFF
TRBV18	-	-	TRBJ1-1	TGTGCCAGCTCACCACTCGCGGGAGACACTGAAGCTTTCTTT	CASSPLAGDTEAFF
TRBV7-8	-	TRBD1	TRBJ2-2	TGTGCCAGCAGCTTATCCCGGACAGGGGAATGGACCGGGGAGCTGTTTTTT	CASSLSRTGEWTGELFF
TRBV3-1/TRBV3-2	-	-	TRBJ1-4	TGTGCCAGCAGCCTGCGACAGGCCGCAACTAATGAAAAACTGTTTTTT	CASSLRQAATNEKLFF
TRBV6-2/TRBV6-3	-	TRBD1	TRBJ1-5	TGTGCCAGCAGTCGCCTAGGACAGGGAAGCAATCAGCCCCAGCATTTT	CASSRLGQGSNQPQHF
TRBV11-2	-	TRBD1	TRBJ1-2	TGTGCCAGCAGCGGGACAGGGAATAATGGCTACACCTTC	CASSGTGNNGYTF
TRBV10-3	-	TRBD2	TRBJ2-7	TGTGCCATCAGTGAGTCTAGGATAATTCCTCGGGGACTAACTCACTCCTACGAGCAGTACTTC	CAISESRIIPRGLTHSYEQYF
TRBV19	-	-	TRBJ1-1	TGTGCCAGTAGATCCCCCGCCGCGGTGAACACTGAAGCTTTCTTT	CASRSPAAVNTEAFF